Sequencing of this T cell receptor (beta chain) was carried out in a study of T cell repertoires in cytomegalovirus infection. Regarding the study as a whole: The ex vivo response showed dominance by HLA-C-restricted CMV-specific TCR beta clonotypes.

To note about this clonotype: Its specificity is not known.

TCRdb independently ran MiXCR on the reads; one entry per CDR3 protein. The sample records more than 400,000 distinct CDR3 sequences, around a quarter being singletons. The sequenced sample was PBMCs. This receptor was identified in a human donor in good health (CMV status not recorded). Some clones in this sample may be carry-over from other donors' samples.

As DNA, the CDR3 is TGTGCCAGCAGAGGACCTTCAGATACGCAGTATTTT. Protein: CASRGPSDTQYF. The chain combines TRBV6-8 with TRBJ2-3, with D uncertain. V was trimmed by 6 bases and J by 4 bases, leaving 8 bases between them. Germline assignment: CDR1 MNHGY and CDR2 SAAAGT. The CDR3 sequence is 12 residues long.